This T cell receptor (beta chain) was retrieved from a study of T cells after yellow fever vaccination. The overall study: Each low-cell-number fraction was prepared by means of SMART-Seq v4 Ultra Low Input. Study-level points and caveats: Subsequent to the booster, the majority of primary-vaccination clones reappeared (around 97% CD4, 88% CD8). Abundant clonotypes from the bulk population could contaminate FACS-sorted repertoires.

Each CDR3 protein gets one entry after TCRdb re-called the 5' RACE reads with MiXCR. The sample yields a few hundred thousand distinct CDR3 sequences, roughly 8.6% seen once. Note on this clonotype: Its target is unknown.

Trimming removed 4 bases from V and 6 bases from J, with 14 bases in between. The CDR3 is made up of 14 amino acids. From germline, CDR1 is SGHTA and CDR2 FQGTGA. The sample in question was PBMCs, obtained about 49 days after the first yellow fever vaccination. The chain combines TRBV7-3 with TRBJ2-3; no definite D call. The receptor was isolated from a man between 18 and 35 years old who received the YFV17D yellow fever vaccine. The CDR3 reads CASSSMTVGDTQYF. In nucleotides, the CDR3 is TGTGCCAGCAGCTCTATGACTGTCGGGGATACGCAGTATTTT.